A selection of T cell receptor beta chains follows, all from one sample in a study of blood T cell repertoires in COVID-19. TCRdb keeps only in-frame clones here, not all; method: immunoSEQ multiplex PCR. The table includes 250,000 to 350,000 clones, just over 85% detected once. The sequenced material came from peripheral blood. All receptors come from a woman in her twenties or thirties with active or convalescent COVID-19. CDR3s include the opening cysteine and the closing phenylalanine or tryptophan. Each record gives: D gene, V gene, J gene, clone size, CDR3 DNA, CDR3 protein. A D gene is named only where the DNA matches it firmly. The listing skips clone size in some rows; elsewhere it reads once, few, many or a size class.

TRBD2,TRBV5-4,TRBJ2-3,.,TGTGCCAGCAGCTCGACTAGCGGGGGGTTAGCAGATACGCAGTATTTT,CASSSTSGGLADTQYF
TRBD2,TRBV27,TRBJ2-2,once,TGTGCCAGCATTGCGGGGGGTGACACCGGGGAGCTGTTTTTT,CASIAGGDTGELFF
TRBD1,TRBV5-5,TRBJ1-1,.,TGTGCCAGCAGCTTGTGGGCAGGGGGCCTGAACACTGAAGCTTTCTTT,CASSLWAGGLNTEAFF
.,TRBV6-2/TRBV6-3,TRBJ2-5,.,TGTGCCAGCAGTTTCCGTCAGGCACAAGAGACCCAGTACTTC,CASSFRQAQETQYF
TRBD1,TRBV5-1,TRBJ2-2,.,TGCGCCAGCAGCTCTACAGGGGGGCCCACCGGGGAGCTGTTTTTT,CASSSTGGPTGELFF
.,TRBV7-8,TRBJ1-5,once,TGTGCCAGCAGCTTAATCGAGAATCAGCCCCAGCATTTT,CASSLIENQPQHF
.,TRBV12-5,TRBJ2-1,.,TGTGCTAGTGGTTTGGTAAACGGGGGTGAGCAGTTCTTC,CASGLVNGGEQFF
.,TRBV18,TRBJ2-3,.,TGTGCCAGCTTAGACGGGCGGGGCCGAGGCACAGATACGCAGTATTTT,CASLDGRGRGTDTQYF
TRBD1,TRBV2,TRBJ1-4,.,TGTGCCAGCAAGAACAGGGGAGAGGCAACTAATGAAAAACTGTTTTTT,CASKNRGEATNEKLFF
TRBD1,TRBV7-8,TRBJ2-7,.,TGTGCCAGCACCCCCGGGACAGGGCCGTCCTACGAGCAGTACTTC,CASTPGTGPSYEQYF
TRBD1,TRBV7-2,TRBJ1-5,.,TGTGCCAGCAGCTTACGACAGGGGATCAATCAGCCCCAGCATTTT,CASSLRQGINQPQHF
TRBD1,TRBV15,TRBJ2-1,.,TGTGCCACCAGCAGAGGCTTGACAGGGAATAATGAGCAGTTCTTC,CATSRGLTGNNEQFF
TRBD1,TRBV2,TRBJ1-6,.,TGTGCCAGCAGGACAGGGGTTTCACCCCTCCACTTT,CASRTGVSPLHF
TRBD1,TRBV25-1,TRBJ1-2,.,TGTGCCAGTAGGACAGGGGAGGGCTACACCTTC,CASRTGEGYTF
.,TRBV21-1,TRBJ1-2,.,TGTGCCAGCAGCAATTCTCGGGTGTGTGGCTACACCTTC,CASSNSRVCGYTF
.,TRBV6-6,TRBJ2-7,.,TGTGCCAGCAGCCTCGCCGGGATTACCTACGAGCAGTACTTC,CASSLAGITYEQYF
.,TRBV29-1,TRBJ1-5,.,TGCAGCGCCCAGATTGGGCTGGATCAGCCCCAGCATTTT,CSAQIGLDQPQHF
.,TRBV7-2,TRBJ1-4,.,TGTGCCAGCAGCTTAAGCGATTGGAACGAAAAACTGTTTTTT,CASSLSDWNEKLFF
.,TRBV2,TRBJ2-1,once,TGTGCCAGCAAGACGGACAGCTACAATGAGCAGTTCTTC,CASKTDSYNEQFF
TRBD1,TRBV12-3/TRBV12-4,TRBJ1-2,.,TGTGCCAGCAGCGACAGGGGGCTAGGCTACACCTTC,CASSDRGLGYTF
.,TRBV6-2/TRBV6-3,TRBJ1-2,.,TGTGCCAGCAGTTACCGAGGCTATGGCTACACCTTC,CASSYRGYGYTF
TRBD1,TRBV6-6,TRBJ2-7,.,TGTGCCAGCAGTTACTCGTTGGGACAGGCCAAGACCGAGCAGTACTTC,CASSYSLGQAKTEQYF
.,TRBV19,TRBJ2-1,.,TGTGCCAGTAGTATTATGGGGGGGGGCGACGATGAGCAGTTCTTC,CASSIMGGGDDEQFF
.,TRBV10-3,TRBJ1-1,once,TGTGCCATCAGTATTCAACGGTCGAACACTGAAGCTTTCTTT,CAISIQRSNTEAFF
.,TRBV5-1,TRBJ1-1,once,TGCGCCAGCAGCTTGATACAGGGCGGTGAAGCTTTCTTT,CASSLIQGGEAFF
.,TRBV6-6,TRBJ2-3,once,TGTGCCAGCAGCCCCCAAGATACGCAGTATTTT,CASSPQDTQYF
.,TRBV9,TRBJ1-3,.,TGTGCCAGCAGCGCACGCTGGGGCATTGGAAACACCATATATTTT,CASSARWGIGNTIYF
TRBD2,TRBV7-3,TRBJ2-3,.,TGTGCCAGCCTTCCTAGCGGGGGTTTACCTCCTAGCACAGATACGCAGTATTTT,CASLPSGGLPPSTDTQYF
.,TRBV2,TRBJ2-2,.,TGTGCCAGCGAGGGGGATCACACCGGGGAGCTGTTTTTT,CASEGDHTGELFF
.,TRBV30,TRBJ1-6,.,TGTGCCTGGAGGCGGAAGTCGAGCTCCTATAATTCACCCCTCCACTTT,CAWRRKSSSYNSPLHF
TRBD1,TRBV7-2,TRBJ2-7,.,TGTGCCAGCAGCTTAAGACAGGGGGAGGAATACGAGCAGTACTTC,CASSLRQGEEYEQYF
.,TRBV30,TRBJ2-5,once,TGTGCCTGGCTCCCCGGAGGGGTTGAGACCCAGTACTTC,CAWLPGGVETQYF
TRBD2,TRBV10-3,TRBJ2-1,few,TGTGCCATCAGTGAGTCGGTAGCGGGGGGGCCCCGCGAGCAGTTCTTC,CAISESVAGGPREQFF
TRBD1,TRBV7-8,TRBJ2-6,.,TGTGCCAGCAGCCGAGACAGGGGGCTATCTGGGGCCAACGTCCTGACTTTC,CASSRDRGLSGANVLTF
.,TRBV2,TRBJ1-5,.,TGTGCCAGCAGTGATCGGGGAGGGGTGAATCAGCCCCAGCATTTT,CASSDRGGVNQPQHF
.,TRBV11-2,TRBJ2-1,.,TGTGCCAGCAGCCAAGGACGGCGGGGAAATGAGCAGTTCTTC,CASSQGRRGNEQFF
.,TRBV4-3,TRBJ2-4,.,TGCGCCAGCAGCCCCTGGCCGGCCAAAAACATTCAGTACTTC,CASSPWPAKNIQYF
.,TRBV6-6,TRBJ2-5,.,TGTGCCAGCAGTTACTCTGGGCGGACTCAAGAGACCCAGTACTTC,CASSYSGRTQETQYF
.,TRBV27,TRBJ1-4,.,TGTGCCAGCAGTTTCGAGGGTGAAAAACTGTTTTTT,CASSFEGEKLFF
.,TRBV6-5,TRBJ1-4,.,TGTGCCAGCAGACCACAGGGTAGAGTTGAAAAACTGTTTTTT,CASRPQGRVEKLFF
TRBD2,TRBV7-2,TRBJ2-3,.,TGTGCCAGCGGTCTGTCTAGCGGGGGAAGGTCAGATACGCAGTATTTT,CASGLSSGGRSDTQYF
TRBD1,TRBV6-2/TRBV6-3,TRBJ1-6,.,TGTGCCAGCAGCCCGGACAGGGAGAATTCACCCCTCCACTTT,CASSPDRENSPLHF
.,TRBV7-3,TRBJ2-1,.,TGTGCCAGCAGCGAAAGGTCACAGTCCTACAATGAGCAGTTCTTC,CASSERSQSYNEQFF
TRBD1,TRBV2,TRBJ2-5,.,TGTGCCAGCAGTGAAATATCGACAGGGGGCTTGGAGACCCAGTACTTC,CASSEISTGGLETQYF
.,TRBV5-4,TRBJ2-2,once,TGTGCCAGCAGCTTTGCAGCGAACACCGGGGAGCTGTTTTTT,CASSFAANTGELFF
.,TRBV30,TRBJ1-2,.,TGTGCCTGGACGCGGGGGCTTGGTGGCTACACCTTC,CAWTRGLGGYTF
TRBD1,TRBV6-6,TRBJ2-7,few,TGTGCCAGCTTCGGAGAAGGGACAGGGGGCGCCGAGCAGTACTTC,CASFGEGTGGAEQYF
TRBD2,TRBV7-8,TRBJ2-7,.,TGTGCCAGCAGCTTAGAGGTGGTTGCGGGAGCCGAGCAGTACTTC,CASSLEVVAGAEQYF
TRBD2,TRBV6-2/TRBV6-3,TRBJ2-1,.,TGTGCCAGCAGTTCGGGACTAGCGGGGGGGCCGGAGTTCTTC,CASSSGLAGGPEFF
.,TRBV30,TRBJ1-1,.,TGTGCCTGGAGTGTAGCCGGGAGAAGGGCTTTCTTT,CAWSVAGRRAFF
.,TRBV6-5,TRBJ1-3,.,TGTGCCAGCAGTTACACAGAATACTCTGGAAACACCATATATTTT,CASSYTEYSGNTIYF
.,TRBV19,TRBJ1-3,.,TGTGCCAGTAGTATAGGACTGGGACTATCTGGAAACACCATATATTTT,CASSIGLGLSGNTIYF